Presented here are 8 T cell receptor beta chains from one specimen sequenced in a study of blood T cells in healthy people across ages. Alongside a J-beta primer mix, a sample-barcoded 5' primer served in a second PCR lasting about 7 to 12 cycles. TCRdb reprocessed the 5' RACE reads with MiXCR, giving one entry per CDR3 protein. This table has hundreds of thousands of distinct CDR3 sequences, just over 55% appearing once. Sequenced material: blood. These receptors came from a man aged 40-49 years in good health.

The rearrangement uses TRBV29-1 and TRBJ2-1; a possible D gene is TRBD2 (6 bases). Trimming removed 4 bases at V and 3 bases at J, with 13 bases between. Germline V gives CDR1 SQVTM, CDR2 ANQGSEA. The CDR3 has 14 residues. The CDR3 DNA is TGCAGCGTTGTAAAGGGCGGGGTCTACAATGAGCAGTTCTTC. Its translation is CSVVKGGVYNEQFF.

This clonotype was seen a single time. This chain uses TRBV9 with TRBJ2-4; 14 bases match TRBD2. The assigned J gene may be wrong: the sequence end matches TRBJ2-7 better. The germline V gene has CDR1 SGDLS and CDR2 YYNGEE. This CDR3 is built from 15 residues. The CDR3: CASSETSGRVYEQYF. The CDR3 DNA reads TGTGCCAGCAGCGAGACTAGCGGGAGGGTATACGAGCAGTACTTC.

DNA for the CDR3: TGCGCCAGCAGCCAAATAGCGGGACCCTACAATGAGCAGTTCTTC. Translating it yields CASSQIAGPYNEQFF. The V call is TRBV4-1, the J call TRBJ2-1, with 8 bases matching TRBD2. The CDR3 runs to 15 residues. The germline CDR1 and CDR2 sequences are MGHRA and YSYEKL. The V segment lost 2 bases and the J segment 2 bases; nucleotides outside the gene matches: 2.

The rearrangement uses TRBV29-1 and TRBJ2-7; 11 nucleotides match TRBD2. This CDR3 has 14 amino acids. Looked up from germline, CDR1 is SQVTM and CDR2 is ANQGSEA. The ends lost 6 bases at V and 6 bases at J; junction bases unmatched: 10. The CDR3 nucleotides read TGCAGCGTGCAAACTAGCGGGAGCCTGGGCGAGCAGTACTTC. Translating it yields CSVQTSGSLGEQYF.

In this sample, this clonotype turned up once. The chain has TRBV20-1 and TRBJ2-3; D is uncertain. The germline V gene has CDR1 DFQATT and CDR2 SNEGSKA (reference sequence). The CDR3 spans 14 residues. V lost 2 bases, J lost 5 bases, and 14 bases lay in between. For the CDR3, the DNA is TGCAGTGCTAGAAAGGCAGGCCGTCGAGATACGCAGTATTTT. It is translated as CSARKAGRRDTQYF.

There are a few counts of this clonotype. V usage is TRBV4-1 and J usage is TRBJ1-5, with no clear D. The CDR3 is made up of 14 amino acids. Between the trimmed V and J ends, which lost 4 bases and 2 bases, there was a span of 9 bases. The germline V gene has CDR1 MGHRA and CDR2 YSYEKL. The CDR3, as DNA: TGCGCCAGCAGCCGCGGGATGGGCAATCAGCCCCAGCATTTT. Its protein is CASSRGMGNQPQHF.

This clonotype turned up a few times. The V gene is TRBV28, the J gene TRBJ2-7, with TRBD1 matching 9 bases. V lost 4 bases and J lost 7; bases outside the gene matches: 14. CDR3 length: 16 residues. Germline V lookup: CDR1 MDHEN, CDR2 SYDVKM. CDR3 region: CASSSPGQGLSGEQYF. The DNA for the CDR3 is TGTGCCAGCAGTTCACCTGGACAGGGGCTGTCCGGGGAGCAGTACTTC.

The chain carries TRBV29-1 and TRBJ1-2, with unresolved D. V gave up 3 bases and J gave up 7 bases, with 6 bases separating them. Germline CDR1 SQVTM, CDR2 ANQGSEA. This CDR3 contains 10 residues. The CDR3 DNA reads as TGCAGCGTTGACAGGTCTGGCTACACCTTC. It yields the protein CSVDRSGYTF.